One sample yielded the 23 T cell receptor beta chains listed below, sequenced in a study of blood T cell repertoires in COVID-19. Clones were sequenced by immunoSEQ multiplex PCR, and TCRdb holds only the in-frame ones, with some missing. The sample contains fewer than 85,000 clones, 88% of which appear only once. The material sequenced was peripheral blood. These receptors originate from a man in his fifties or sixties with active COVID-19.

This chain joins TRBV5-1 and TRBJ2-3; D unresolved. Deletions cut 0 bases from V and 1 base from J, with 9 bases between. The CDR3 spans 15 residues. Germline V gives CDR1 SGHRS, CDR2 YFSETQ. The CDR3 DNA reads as TGCGCCAGCAGCTTGGTGGTGTCGGGCACAGATACGCAGTATTTT. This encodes CASSLVVSGTDTQYF.

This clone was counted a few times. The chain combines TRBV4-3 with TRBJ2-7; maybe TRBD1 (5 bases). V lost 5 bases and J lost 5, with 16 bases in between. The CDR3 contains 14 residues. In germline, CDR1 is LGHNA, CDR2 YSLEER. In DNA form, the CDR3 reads TGCGCCAGCAGCTACACGGGTCAGGGTAACGAGCAGTACTTC. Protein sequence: CASSYTGQGNEQYF.

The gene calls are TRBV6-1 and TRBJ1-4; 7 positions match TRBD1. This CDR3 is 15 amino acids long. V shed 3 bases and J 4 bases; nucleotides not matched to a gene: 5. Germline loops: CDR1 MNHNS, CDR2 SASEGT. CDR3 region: CASSERGLGNEKLFF. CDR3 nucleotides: TGTGCCAGCAGTGAGAGGGGGCTCGGTAATGAAAAACTGTTTTTT.

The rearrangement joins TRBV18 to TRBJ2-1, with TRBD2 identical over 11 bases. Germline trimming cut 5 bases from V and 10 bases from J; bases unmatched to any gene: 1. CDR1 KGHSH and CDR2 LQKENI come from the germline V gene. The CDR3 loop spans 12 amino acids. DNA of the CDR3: TGTGCCAGCTCAGGACTAGCGGGCGAGCAGTTCTTC. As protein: CASSGLAGEQFF.

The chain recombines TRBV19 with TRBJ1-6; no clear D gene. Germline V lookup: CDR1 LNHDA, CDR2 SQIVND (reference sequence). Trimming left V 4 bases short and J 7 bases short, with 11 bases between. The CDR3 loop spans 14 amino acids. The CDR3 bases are TGTGCCAGTAGTAAGGAGCAGACCAATTCACCCCTCCACTTT. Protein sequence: CASSKEQTNSPLHF.

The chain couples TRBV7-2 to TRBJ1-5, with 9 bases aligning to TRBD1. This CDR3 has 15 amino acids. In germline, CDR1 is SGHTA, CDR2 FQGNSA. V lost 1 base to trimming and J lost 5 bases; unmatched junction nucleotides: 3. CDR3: CASSLVGQGDQPQHF. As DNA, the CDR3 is TGTGCCAGCAGCTTAGTGGGACAGGGTGATCAGCCCCAGCATTTT. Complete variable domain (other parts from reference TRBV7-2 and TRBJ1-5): GAGVSQSPSNKVTEKGKDVELRCDPISGHTALYWYRQSLGQGLEFLIYFQGNSAPDKSGLPSDRFSAERTGGSVSTLTIQRTQQEDSAVYLCASSLVGQGDQPQHFGDGTRLSIL.

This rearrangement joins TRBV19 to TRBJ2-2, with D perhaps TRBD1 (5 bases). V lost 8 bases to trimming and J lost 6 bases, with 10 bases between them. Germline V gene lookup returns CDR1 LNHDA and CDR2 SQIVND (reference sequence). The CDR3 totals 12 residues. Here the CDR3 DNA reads TGTGCCAGTTCCGTAGGGGCCGGGGAGCTGTTTTTT. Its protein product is CASSVGAGELFF.

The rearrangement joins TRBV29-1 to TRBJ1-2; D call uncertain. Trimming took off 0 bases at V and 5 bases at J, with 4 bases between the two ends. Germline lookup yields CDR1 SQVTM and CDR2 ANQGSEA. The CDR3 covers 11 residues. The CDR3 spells CSVEDFYGYTF. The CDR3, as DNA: TGCAGCGTTGAAGACTTTTATGGCTACACCTTC.

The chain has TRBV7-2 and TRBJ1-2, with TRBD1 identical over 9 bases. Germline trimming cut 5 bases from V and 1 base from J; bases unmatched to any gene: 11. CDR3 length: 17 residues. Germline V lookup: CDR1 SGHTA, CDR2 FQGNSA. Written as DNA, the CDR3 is TGTGCCAGCAGCCGGATAACGACAGGGGGTGTTAACTATGGCTACACCTTC. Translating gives CASSRITTGGVNYGYTF.

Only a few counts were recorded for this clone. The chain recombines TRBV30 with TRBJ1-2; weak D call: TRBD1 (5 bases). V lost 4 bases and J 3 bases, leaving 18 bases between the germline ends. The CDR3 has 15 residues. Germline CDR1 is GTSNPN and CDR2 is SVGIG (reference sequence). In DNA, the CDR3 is TGTGCCTGGAAGGAGACAGCGACCTCTCACTATGGCTACACCTTC. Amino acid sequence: CAWKETATSHYGYTF.

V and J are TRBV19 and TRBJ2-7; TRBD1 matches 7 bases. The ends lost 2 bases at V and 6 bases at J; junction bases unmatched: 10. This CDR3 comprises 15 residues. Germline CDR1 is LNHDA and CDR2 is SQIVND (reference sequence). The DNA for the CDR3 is TGTGCCAGTAGTATACCCCAGGACAAGGGGGCCGAGCAGTACTTC. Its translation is CASSIPQDKGAEQYF.

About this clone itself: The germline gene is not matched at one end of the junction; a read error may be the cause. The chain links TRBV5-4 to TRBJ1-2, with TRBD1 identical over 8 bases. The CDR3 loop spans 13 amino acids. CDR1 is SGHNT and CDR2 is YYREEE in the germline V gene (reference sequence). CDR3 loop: CASTNRSRDRTIF. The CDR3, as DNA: TGTGCCAGCACAAATCGAAGCAGGGACAGGACCATCTTC.

The CDR3 sequence: CASSIERDREQFF. Here the CDR3 DNA reads TGTGCCAGTAGTATAGAGAGGGACAGGGAGCAGTTCTTC. V and J are TRBV19 and TRBJ2-1, with 8 bases identical to TRBD1. Germline lookup yields CDR1 LNHDA and CDR2 SQIVND (reference sequence). The CDR3 is made up of 13 amino acids. Trimming at V came to 0 bases and at J to 10 bases, leaving 2 bases not matched to a gene.

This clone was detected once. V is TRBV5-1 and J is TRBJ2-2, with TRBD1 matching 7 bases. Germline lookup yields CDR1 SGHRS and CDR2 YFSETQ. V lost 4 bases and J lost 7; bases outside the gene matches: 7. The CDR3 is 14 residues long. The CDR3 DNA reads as TGCGCCAGCAGCATCGACAGGGTAAACGGGGAGCTGTTTTTT. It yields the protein CASSIDRVNGELFF.

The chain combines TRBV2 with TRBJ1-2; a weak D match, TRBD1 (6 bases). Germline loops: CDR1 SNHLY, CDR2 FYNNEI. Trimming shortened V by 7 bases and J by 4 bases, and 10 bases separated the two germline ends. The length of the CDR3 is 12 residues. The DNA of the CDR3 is TGTGCCAGCAAAATAGGGGGCTATGGCTACACCTTC. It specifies CASKIGGYGYTF.

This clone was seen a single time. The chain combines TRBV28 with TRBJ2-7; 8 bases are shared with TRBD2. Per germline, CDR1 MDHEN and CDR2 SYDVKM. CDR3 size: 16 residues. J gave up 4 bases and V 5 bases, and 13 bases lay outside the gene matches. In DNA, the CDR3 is TGTGCCAGCAGTACCCCGGGGCGGAGCGGGAGTTACGAGCAGTACTTC. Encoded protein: CASSTPGRSGSYEQYF.

The CDR3 loop reads CASSQDHQGHQPQHF. The CDR3 region has the DNA TGCGCCAGCAGCCAAGATCACCAGGGCCATCAGCCCCAGCATTTT. The V gene is TRBV4-3, the J gene TRBJ1-5, with D possibly matching TRBD1 (5 bases). Germline lookup yields CDR1 LGHNA and CDR2 YSLEER. CDR3 size: 15 residues. Deletions cut 0 bases from V and 5 bases from J, with 11 bases between.

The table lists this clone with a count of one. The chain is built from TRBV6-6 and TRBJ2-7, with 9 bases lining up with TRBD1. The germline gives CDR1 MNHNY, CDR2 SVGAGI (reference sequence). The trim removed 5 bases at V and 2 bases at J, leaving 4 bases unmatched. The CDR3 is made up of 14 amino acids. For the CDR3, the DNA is TGTGCCAGCAGTCGGACAGGGGCCCCCTACGAGCAGTACTTC. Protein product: CASSRTGAPYEQYF.

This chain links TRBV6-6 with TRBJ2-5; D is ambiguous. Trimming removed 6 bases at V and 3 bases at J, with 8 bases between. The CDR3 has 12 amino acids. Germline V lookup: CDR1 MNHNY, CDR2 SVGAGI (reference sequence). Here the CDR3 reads CASSRPEETQYF. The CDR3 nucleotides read TGTGCCAGCAGCCGACCAGAAGAGACCCAGTACTTC.

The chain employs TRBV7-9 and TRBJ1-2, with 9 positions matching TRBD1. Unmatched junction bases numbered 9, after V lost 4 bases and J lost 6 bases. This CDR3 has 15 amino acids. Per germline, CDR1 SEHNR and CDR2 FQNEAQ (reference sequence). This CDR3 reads CASSSRDRVWDGYTF. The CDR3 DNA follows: TGTGCCAGCAGCTCCCGGGACAGGGTTTGGGATGGCTACACCTTC.

The CDR3 sequence: CASRGSDTQYF. In DNA, the CDR3 is TGTGCCAGCAGGGGCTCGGATACGCAGTATTTT. The V call is TRBV6-4, the J call TRBJ2-3; no definite D call. Looked up from germline, CDR1 is MRHNA and CDR2 is SNTAGT. The V end lost 6 bases, the J end lost 6 bases, and 7 bases lay between the germline ends. The CDR3 sequence is 11 residues long.

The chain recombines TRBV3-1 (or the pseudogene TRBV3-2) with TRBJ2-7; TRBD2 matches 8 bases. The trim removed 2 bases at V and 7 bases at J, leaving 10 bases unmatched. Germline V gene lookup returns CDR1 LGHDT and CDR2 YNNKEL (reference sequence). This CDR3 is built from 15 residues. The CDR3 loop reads CASSQTGTRLLEQYF. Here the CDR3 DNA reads TGTGCCAGCAGCCAAACCGGGACTAGACTGCTGGAGCAGTACTTC.

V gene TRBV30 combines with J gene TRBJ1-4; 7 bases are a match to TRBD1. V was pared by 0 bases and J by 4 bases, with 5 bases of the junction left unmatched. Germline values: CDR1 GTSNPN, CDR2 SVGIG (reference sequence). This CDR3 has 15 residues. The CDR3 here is CAWSVQGKGNEKLFF. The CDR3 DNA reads TGTGCCTGGAGTGTACAGGGGAAGGGTAATGAAAAACTGTTTTTT.